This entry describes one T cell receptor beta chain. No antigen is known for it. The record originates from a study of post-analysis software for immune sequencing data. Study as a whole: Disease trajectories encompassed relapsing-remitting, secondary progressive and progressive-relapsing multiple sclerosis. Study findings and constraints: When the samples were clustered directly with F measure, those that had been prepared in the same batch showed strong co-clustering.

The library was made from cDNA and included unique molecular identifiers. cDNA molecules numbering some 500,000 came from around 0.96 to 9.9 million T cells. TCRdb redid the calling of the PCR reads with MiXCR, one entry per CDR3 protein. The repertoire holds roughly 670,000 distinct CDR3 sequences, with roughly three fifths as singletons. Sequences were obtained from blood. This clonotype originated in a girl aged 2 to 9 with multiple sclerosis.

The CDR3 here is CASSYSQGVTIYEQYF. The DNA for the CDR3 is TGTGCCAGCAGTTACTCGCAGGGGGTCACGATCTACGAGCAGTACTTC. The chain links TRBV6-5 to TRBJ2-7; 7 bases map to TRBD1. Germline assignment: CDR1 MNHEY and CDR2 SVGAGI. V dropped 0 bases and J dropped 3; count of bases not matched to a gene: 8. This CDR3 spans 16 amino acids.